The clone carrying this T cell receptor beta chain was counted a single time. Sequenced by immunoSEQ multiplex PCR; TCRdb stores in-frame clones only, minus some. The sample includes roughly 86,000 clones, 90% of them seen just once. The sample originates from a study of OX40 agonist ivuxolimab in advanced cancers. The source is an adult with an advanced solid tumor such as melanoma, head and neck, liver or kidney cancer. Sequenced material: CD4+ or CD8+ T cells sorted from blood, taken in a trial of the OX40 agonist ivuxolimab.

CDR3 sequence: CASSPSRSLGHEQYF. In DNA form, the CDR3 reads TGTGCCAGCAGCCCCTCTCGGTCACTTGGCCACGAGCAGTACTTC. V usage is TRBV7-9 and J usage is TRBJ2-7; D remains ambiguous. The CDR3 loop spans 15 amino acids. Trimming stripped 5 bases from V and 5 bases from J, with 19 bases between. Germline assignment: CDR1 SEHNR and CDR2 FQNEAQ (reference sequence). Combining the CDR3 with reference TRBV7-9 and TRBJ2-7 gives the whole variable domain DTGVSQNPRHKITKRGQNVTFRCDPISEHNRLYWYRQTLGQGPEFLTYFQNEAQLEKSRLLSDRFSAERPKGSFSTLEIQRTEQGDSAMYLCASSPSRSLGHEQYFGPGTRLTVT.